The 9 T cell receptor beta chains below all came from one sample that was sequenced in a study of cytomegalovirus exposure and HLA in healthy donors. Assay used: immunoSEQ multiplex PCR; TCRdb lists only in-frame clones, some missing. Counted here are roughly 60,000 clones, 90% to 95% occurring once; the ten biggest clones make up 2% to 2.5%. Material: PBMCs. The receptors originated from a man aged 18-30 years in good health and CMV-seronegative.

The count of this clone is one. The chain carries TRBV29-1 and TRBJ2-5; 7 nucleotides agree with TRBD1. This CDR3 is 14 amino acids long. V trimming: 6 bases; J trimming: 8 bases; junction bases outside the gene matches: 15. The germline gives CDR1 SQVTM, CDR2 ANQGSEA. CDR3 sequence: CSVIRDSIGDTQYF. DNA of the CDR3: TGCAGCGTCATTCGGGACAGCATTGGCGATACCCAGTACTTC.

The gene calls are TRBV5-1 and TRBJ2-1, with D possibly being TRBD2 (5 bases). With 6 bases removed from V and 0 bases from J, the gap between germline ends came to 10 bases. CDR3 length: 14 amino acids. Germline values: CDR1 SGHRS, CDR2 YFSETQ. DNA for the CDR3: TGCGCCAGCACAGCGGACCTCTCCTACAATGAGCAGTTCTTC. This gives the protein CASTADLSYNEQFF.

This chain links TRBV30 with TRBJ1-2; D remains ambiguous. V was shortened by 3 bases and J by 7 bases, with 9 bases between the two germline ends. Germline V CDR1 and CDR2: GTSNPN, SVGIG (reference sequence). The CDR3 totals 11 residues. The CDR3 DNA is TGTGCCTGGAGCGTCGCGTTTGGCTACACCTTC. This codes for CAWSVAFGYTF.

The chain couples TRBV28 to TRBJ2-2; 7 nucleotides match TRBD2. Germline V CDR1 and CDR2: MDHEN, SYDVKM. J lost 0 bases, V lost 5 bases, and 6 bases had no gene match. This CDR3 is built from 16 residues. The DNA of the CDR3 is TGTGCCAGCAGTCCCCTAGGGACTACGAACACCGGGGAGCTGTTTTTT. Translating gives CASSPLGTTNTGELFF.

This chain joins TRBV15 and TRBJ1-1, with D possibly TRBD1 on 6 matching bases. The CDR3 runs 15 residues. The ends were cut back, 1 base at V and 5 bases at J, with 14 bases in the middle. The V gene's germline CDR1 is LNHNV and CDR2 YYDKDF (reference sequence). The CDR3 nucleotides read TGTGCCACCAGCAGAGTCCGGCAGGGGACGACTGAAGCTTTCTTT. Encoded protein: CATSRVRQGTTEAFF.

This clone has only one observation. V is TRBV5-1 and J is TRBJ1-1, with 8 bases matching TRBD1. Germline trimming cut 0 bases from V and 8 bases from J; bases unmatched to any gene: 3. From germline, CDR1 is SGHRS and CDR2 YFSETQ. The CDR3 runs to 13 residues. For the CDR3, the DNA is TGCGCCAGCAGCTTGGGTGGACAGGGAGAAGCTTTCTTT. Its translation is CASSLGGQGEAFF. Supplemented by reference TRBV5-1 and TRBJ1-1, the full variable domain reads KAGVTQTPRYLIKTRGQQVTLSCSPISGHRSVSWYQQTPGQGLQFLFEYFSETQRNKGNFPGRFSGRQFSNSRSEMNVSTLELGDSALYLCASSLGGQGEAFFGQGTRLTVV.

This chain connects TRBV5-6 to TRBJ2-3; no firm D call. Trimming shortened V by 2 bases and J by 10 bases, and 8 bases separated the two germline ends. This CDR3 region has 11 residues. The germline gives CDR1 SGHDT, CDR2 YYEEEE. CDR3 nucleotides: TGTGCCAGCAGCTTAGCCCGTGCGCAGTATTTT. The encoded protein is CASSLARAQYF.

The genes are TRBV9 and TRBJ2-1; 11 nucleotides line up with TRBD2. The V segment lost 4 bases and the J segment 10 bases; nucleotides outside the gene matches: 4. The CDR3 runs 13 residues. Germline CDR1 is SGDLS and CDR2 is YYNGEE. The CDR3 is CASSTGLADEQFF. The CDR3 nucleotides are TGTGCCAGCAGCACGGGACTAGCGGACGAGCAGTTCTTC.

About this clone: Distinct nucleotide sequences in the sample also encode this CDR3. CDR3 bases: TGCAGCGTTGAGGGGACAGGGGGCTACGAGCAGTACTTC. It specifies CSVEGTGGYEQYF. This sequence joins TRBV29-1 and TRBJ2-7; 11 nucleotides align to TRBD1. The germline gives CDR1 SQVTM, CDR2 ANQGSEA. Trimming at V came to 3 bases and at J to 3 bases, leaving 1 base not matched to a gene. CDR3 length: 13 residues.